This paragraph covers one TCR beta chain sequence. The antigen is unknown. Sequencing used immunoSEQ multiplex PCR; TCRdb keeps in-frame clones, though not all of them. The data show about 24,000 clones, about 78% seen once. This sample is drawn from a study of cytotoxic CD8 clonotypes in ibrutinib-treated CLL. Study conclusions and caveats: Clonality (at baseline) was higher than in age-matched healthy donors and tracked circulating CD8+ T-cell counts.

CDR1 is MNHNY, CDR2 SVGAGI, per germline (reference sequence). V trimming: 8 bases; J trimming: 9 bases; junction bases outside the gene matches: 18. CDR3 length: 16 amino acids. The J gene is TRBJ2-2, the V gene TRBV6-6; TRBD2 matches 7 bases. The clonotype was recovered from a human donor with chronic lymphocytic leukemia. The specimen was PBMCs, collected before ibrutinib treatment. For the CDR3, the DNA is TGTGCCAGCGGGGGAAGGCTAGCGGACCTAGACCGGGAGCTGTTTTTT. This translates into CASGGRLADLDRELFF.